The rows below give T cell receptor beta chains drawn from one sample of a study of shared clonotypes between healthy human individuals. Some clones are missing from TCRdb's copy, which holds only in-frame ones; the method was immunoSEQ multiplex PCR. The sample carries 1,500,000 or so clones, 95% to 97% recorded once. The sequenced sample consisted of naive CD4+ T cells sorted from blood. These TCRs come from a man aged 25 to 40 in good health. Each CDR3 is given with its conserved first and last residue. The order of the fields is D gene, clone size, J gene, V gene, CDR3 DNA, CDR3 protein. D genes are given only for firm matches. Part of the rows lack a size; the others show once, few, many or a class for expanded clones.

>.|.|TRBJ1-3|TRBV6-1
TGTGCCAGCAGTGTCGACGTTAGCTCTGGAAACACCATATATTTT
CASSVDVSSGNTIYF
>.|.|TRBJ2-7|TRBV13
TGTGCCAGCAGCCCCTCCCCCCAGCGGAACTACGAGCAGTACTTC
CASSPSPQRNYEQYF
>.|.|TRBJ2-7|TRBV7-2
TGTGCCAGCAGCCAAGACAGGAGCGACTACGAGCAGTACTTC
CASSQDRSDYEQYF
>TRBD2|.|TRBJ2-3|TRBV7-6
TGTGCCAGCAGCTTTACTAGCGGGGTGAATACGCAGTATTTT
CASSFTSGVNTQYF
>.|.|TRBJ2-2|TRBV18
TGTGCCAGCTCACCATCGGGGGCCGCCGGGGAGCTGTTTTTT
CASSPSGAAGELFF
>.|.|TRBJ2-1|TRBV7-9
TGTGCCAGCAGCTATAGCAGCAATGAGCAGTTCTTC
CASSYSSNEQFF
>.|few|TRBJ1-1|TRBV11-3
TGTGCCAGCAGCTTGTCCGTGAACACTGAAGCTTTCTTT
CASSLSVNTEAFF
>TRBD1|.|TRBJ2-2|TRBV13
TGTGCCAGCAGCTCTAGACAGGGGGCATACGGGGAGCTGTTTTTT
CASSSRQGAYGELFF
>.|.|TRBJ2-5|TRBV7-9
TGTGCCAGCAGCCGAATTACTGGATCCGGGACGGGGGTTAAAGAGACCCAGTACTTC
CASSRITGSGTGVKETQYF
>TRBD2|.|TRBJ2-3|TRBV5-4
TGTGCCAGCAGCTTGGGGCTAGCGGGAGTCGGCACAGATACGCAGTATTTT
CASSLGLAGVGTDTQYF
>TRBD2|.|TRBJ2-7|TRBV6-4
TGTGCCAGCAGTGTTCTTTTTATGACTAGCGGGATTGAGCAGTACTTC
CASSVLFMTSGIEQYF
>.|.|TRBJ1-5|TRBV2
TGTGCCAGCAGTCGAAGTTATAGCAATCAGCCCCAGCATTTT
CASSRSYSNQPQHF
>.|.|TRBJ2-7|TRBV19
TGTGCCAGTAGTGCTTCGGCGGACATACTTTTTGGGGAGCAGTACTTC
CASSASADILFGEQYF
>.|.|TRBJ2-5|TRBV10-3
TGTGCCATCAGTGATCATGGGGAAGCAAAACAAGAGACCCAGTACTTC
CAISDHGEAKQETQYF
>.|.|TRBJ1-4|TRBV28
TGTGCCAGCGCTTTTGGGGGCTTTAGTGAAAAACTGTTTTTT
CASAFGGFSEKLFF
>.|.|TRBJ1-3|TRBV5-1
TGCGCCAGCAGTTCCCAGGGACTGGGAAACACCATATATTTT
CASSSQGLGNTIYF
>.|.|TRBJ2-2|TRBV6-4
TGTGCCAGCAGTGACCCGAACACCGGGGAGCTGTTTTTT
CASSDPNTGELFF
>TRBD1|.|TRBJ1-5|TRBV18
TGTGCCAGCTCAATGAAACAGGGGGCGCGGGAGCCCCAGCATTTT
CASSMKQGAREPQHF
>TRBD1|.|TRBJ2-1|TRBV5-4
TGTGCCAGCAGCGGGGACAGAAGGAATGAGCAGTTCTTC
CASSGDRRNEQFF
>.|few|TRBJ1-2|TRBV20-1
TGCAGTGCTAGATTGGGCCGTGGCTACACCTTC
CSARLGRGYTF
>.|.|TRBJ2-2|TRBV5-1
TGCGCCAGCAGCATAGAGGAGGGGAACACCGGGGAGCTGTTTTTT
CASSIEEGNTGELFF
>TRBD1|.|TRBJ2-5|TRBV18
TGTGCCAGCTCACCAGGGACAGGGGGCGGAGAGACCCAGTACTTC
CASSPGTGGGETQYF
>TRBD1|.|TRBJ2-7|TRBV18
TGTGCCAGCTCACCCGGACAGGGGCCCTACGAGCAGTACTTC
CASSPGQGPYEQYF
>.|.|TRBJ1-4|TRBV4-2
TGTGCCAGCAGCCAAGAGCCAGGTTTAGCTAATGAAAAACTGTTTTTT
CASSQEPGLANEKLFF
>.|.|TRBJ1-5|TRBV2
TGTGCCAGCAAGTGGGCTGGTGGCAATCAGCCCCAGCATTTT
CASKWAGGNQPQHF
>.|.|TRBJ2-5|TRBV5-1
TGCGCCAGCAGCACATTCCAAGAGACCCAGTACTTC
CASSTFQETQYF
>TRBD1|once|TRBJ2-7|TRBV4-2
TGTGCCAGCAGCCTCATGTGGGGGACAGGGACCTACGAGCAGTACTTC
CASSLMWGTGTYEQYF
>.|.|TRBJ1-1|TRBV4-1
TGCGCCAGCAGCCAAGATCAGTTAAACACTGAAGCTTTCTTT
CASSQDQLNTEAFF
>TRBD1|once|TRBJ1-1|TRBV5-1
TGCGCCAGCAGCAAAGGGACAGGGGGGACTGAAGCTTTCTTT
CASSKGTGGTEAFF
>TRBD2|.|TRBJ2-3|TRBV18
TGTGCCAGCTCGCAACTAGCGGGAGGAAGCACAGATACGCAGTATTTT
CASSQLAGGSTDTQYF
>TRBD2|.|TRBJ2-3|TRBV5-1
TGCGCCAGCAGCCTTCATCCTAGCGGAGCGGGGGATACGCAGTATTTT
CASSLHPSGAGDTQYF
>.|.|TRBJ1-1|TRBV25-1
TGTGCCAGCACCTCTCGGGGCAGGGTAGACACTGAAGCTTTCTTT
CASTSRGRVDTEAFF
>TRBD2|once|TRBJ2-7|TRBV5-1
TGCGCCAGCAGCAAACTTCTAGCGGGAGTTAGCGAGCAGTACTTC
CASSKLLAGVSEQYF
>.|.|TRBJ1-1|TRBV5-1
TGCGCCAGCAGCCCCAGGATCCCGGCTGTGAACACTGAAGCTTTCTTT
CASSPRIPAVNTEAFF
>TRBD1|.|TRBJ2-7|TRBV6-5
TGTGCCAGCAATTGGACAGGGTGGGACGAGCAGTACTTC
CASNWTGWDEQYF
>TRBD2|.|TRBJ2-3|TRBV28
TGTGCCAGCATCCTCCAAGGGACTACCACAGATACGCAGTATTTT
CASILQGTTTDTQYF
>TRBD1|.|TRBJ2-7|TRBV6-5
TGTGCCAGCAGCAAGGGACAGGTATACGAGCAGTACTTC
CASSKGQVYEQYF
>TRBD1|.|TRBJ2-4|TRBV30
TGTGCCTGGTTGACAGGGAACATTCAGTACTTC
CAWLTGNIQYF
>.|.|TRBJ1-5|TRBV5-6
TGTGCCAGCAGCTTAGCCGGACAGTTAGTGGTGGTAGGCAATCAGCCCCAGCATTTT
CASSLAGQLVVVGNQPQHF
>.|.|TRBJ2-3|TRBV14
TGTGCCAGCAGCCAAGGTGCAAGTCGGGCGGCAGATACGCAGTATTTT
CASSQGASRAADTQYF